This TCR beta chain was observed in a study of spatial heterogeneity in lung cancer (dated by TCRdb to between 2019 and 2020). Study-wide context: More beta-chain than alpha-chain transcripts were consistently detected, likely reflecting higher beta-chain transcript abundance. In the raw uncorrected reads, each unique combination of TCR and UMI appeared more than ten times on average. The study quantitatively compared TCR alpha and beta repertoires across multiple tumor regions, matched nontumor lung and blood in non-small cell lung cancer. At surgery, 220 tumor regions, fewer than 85 matched nontumor lung samples and 56 PBMC samples were TCR-sequenced for both alpha and beta chains. The study linked features of the TCR repertoire to counts of nonsynonymous mutations, which were determined by whole-exome sequencing of tumor tissue.

Explained via the paper, the time point label denotes: sample taken at primary tumor resection. TCR sequencing used whole RNA extracted from tumor and nontumor lung tissue, or from cryopreserved PBMC samples, without cell sorting. The donors were some 72 patients from the lung TRACERx cohort who had early-stage, untreated non-small cell lung cancer. Only patients for whom sufficient RNA was available from at least two tumor regions were selected for TCR sequencing. To prepare the library, 5' RACE was applied. The run used a NextSeq 500. The TCR library protocol attached a unique molecular identifier to each TCR cDNA molecule to allow correction of PCR and sequencing errors. The study's own analysis went as follows. TCR identification, UMI-based error correction and CDR3 extraction were all carried out with Decombinator tools. Expanded TCRs were defined as those above a frequency of 2 per 1,000, corresponding to the top 1% of the tumor frequency distribution. Renyi diversity was computed with the R vegan package after each repertoire had been subsampled 100 times to 5,000 TCRs. CDR3 similarity networks were constructed using string-kernel similarity of amino acid triplets, with links drawn between CDR3s whose pairwise similarity was above 0.82. Starting from the raw public reads, TCRdb applied fastp trimming at Q25, assembled clones with MiXCR and retained in-frame beta chains. Each entry merges the rows of one CDR3 protein and shows their most common DNA and genes. Clone size and V and J calls follow TCRdb, not the original study. This sample holds some 85,000 distinct CDR3 sequences; 15% to 20% were observed only once. 6.2% of the sample is held by the ten biggest clonotypes.

This clonotype was detected only a few times. Its antigen is not yet known. Nothing much larger sits one base from this clone, and base qualities are not available. Findings and caveats that apply to the study as a whole: Confirming at a functional level the hypothesis that regional TCRs recognize regional mutations was considered to require additional single-cell paired TCR alpha and beta sequencing. Ubiquitous expanded tumor TCRs were detected in blood more often at tumor resection than at routine follow-up.

The CDR3 has 14 amino acids, counting the end cysteine and phenylalanine. Of the read, only the CDR3 DNA is kept; its 42 bases are in frame from base 1. The trim is 3 bases for V and 0 bases for J, with a gap of 6 bases between the germline ends. CDR1 and CDR2 are read off the germline V gene as SGHTA and FQGNSA. This receptor was identified in a male donor with early-stage non-small cell lung cancer. This chain joins TRBV7-2 to TRBJ1-5; too little of a D gene remains to name it. Specimen: PBMCs, collected at surgery. CDR3 loop: CASSFDASNQPQHF. In nucleotides, the sequence is TGTGCCAGCAGCTTCGACGCTAGCAATCAGCCCCAGCATTTT. Full variable domain (CDR3 extended with the reference TRBV7-2 and TRBJ1-5 proteins): GAGVSQSPSNKVTEKGKDVELRCDPISGHTALYWYRQSLGQGLEFLIYFQGNSAPDKSGLPSDRFSAERTGGSVSTLTIQRTQQEDSAVYLCASSFDASNQPQHFGDGTRLSIL.